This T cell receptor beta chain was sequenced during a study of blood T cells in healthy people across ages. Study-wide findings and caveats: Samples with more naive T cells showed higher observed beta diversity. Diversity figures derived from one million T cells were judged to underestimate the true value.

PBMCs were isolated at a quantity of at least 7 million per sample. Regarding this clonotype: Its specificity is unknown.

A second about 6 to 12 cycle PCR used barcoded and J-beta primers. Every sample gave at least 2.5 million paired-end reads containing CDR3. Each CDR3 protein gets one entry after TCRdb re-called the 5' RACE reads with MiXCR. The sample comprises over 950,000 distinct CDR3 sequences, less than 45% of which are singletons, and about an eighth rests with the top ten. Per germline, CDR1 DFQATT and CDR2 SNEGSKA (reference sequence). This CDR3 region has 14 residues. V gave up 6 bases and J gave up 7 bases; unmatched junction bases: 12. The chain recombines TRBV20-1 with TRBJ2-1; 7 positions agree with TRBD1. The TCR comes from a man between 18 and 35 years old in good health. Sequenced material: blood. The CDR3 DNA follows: TGCAGTGCCTGGACAGGCAGGGGGTTGAATGAGCAGTTCTTC. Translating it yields CSAWTGRGLNEQFF.